There are many counts of the clone carrying this T cell receptor (beta chain). One entry per CDR3 protein results from TCRdb running MiXCR on the RT-PCR reads. The table shows 500,000 to 600,000 distinct CDR3 sequences, with about 11% occurring only once. The data stem from a study of response to subunit inactivated influenza vaccine. V was shortened by 2 bases and J by 8 bases, with 8 bases between the two germline ends. The CDR3 extends over 12 amino acids. Germline CDR1 reads SGHTA; CDR2 reads FQGNSA. In addition, the sample was reused for a study of T cells expressing NK-cell markers. From that paper: 5'RACE template switching with UMIs generated TCR beta cDNA.

The chain couples TRBV7-2 to TRBJ2-3; D gene unclear. The receptor was isolated from a man over 45 who received an inactivated influenza vaccine. The input for sequencing was PBMCs from blood, taken on the day of vaccination. This chain's CDR3 is CASSLRLTTQYF. The CDR3 nucleotides read TGTGCCAGCAGCTTAAGGTTAACTACGCAGTATTTT. The full variable domain, in which reference TRBV7-2 and TRBJ2-3 provide the parts outside the CDR3, is GAGVSQSPSNKVTEKGKDVELRCDPISGHTALYWYRQSLGQGLEFLIYFQGNSAPDKSGLPSDRFSAERTGGSVSTLTIQRTQQEDSAVYLCASSLRLTTQYFGPGTRLTVL.